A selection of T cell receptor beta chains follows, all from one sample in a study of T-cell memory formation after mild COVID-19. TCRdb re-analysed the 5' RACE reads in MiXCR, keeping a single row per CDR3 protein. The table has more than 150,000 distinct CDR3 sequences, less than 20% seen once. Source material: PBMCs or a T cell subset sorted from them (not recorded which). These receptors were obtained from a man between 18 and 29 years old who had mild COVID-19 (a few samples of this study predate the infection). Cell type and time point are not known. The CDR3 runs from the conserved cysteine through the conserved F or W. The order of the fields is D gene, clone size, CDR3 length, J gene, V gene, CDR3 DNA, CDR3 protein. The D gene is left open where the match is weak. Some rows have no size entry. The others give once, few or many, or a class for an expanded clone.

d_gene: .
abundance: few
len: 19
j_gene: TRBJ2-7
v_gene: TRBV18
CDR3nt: TGTGCCAGCTCACAAGCGTCGGGGCTTACACACCTCGGCGCCTACGAGCAGTACTTC
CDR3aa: CASSQASGLTHLGAYEQYF

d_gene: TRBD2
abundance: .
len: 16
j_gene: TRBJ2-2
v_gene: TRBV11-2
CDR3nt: TGTGCCAGCAGCTCCGGACTAGCGGGGGGCACCGGGGAGCTGTTTTTT
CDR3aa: CASSSGLAGGTGELFF

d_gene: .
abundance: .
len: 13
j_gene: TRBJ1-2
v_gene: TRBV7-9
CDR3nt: TGTGCCAGCAGTCCTATCGGGAGCTATGGCTACACCTTC
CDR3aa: CASSPIGSYGYTF

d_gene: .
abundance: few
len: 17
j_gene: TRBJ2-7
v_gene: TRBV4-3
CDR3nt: TGCGCCAGCAGCCAAGAAGTTGTGGGGCTGGCCCCCTACGAGCAGTACTTC
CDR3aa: CASSQEVVGLAPYEQYF

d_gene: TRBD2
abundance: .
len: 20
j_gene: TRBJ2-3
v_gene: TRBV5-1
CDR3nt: TGCGCCAGCAGCTTGGTTGTAGGAGGTTTTGGGACTAGCGGTACAGATACGCAGTATTTT
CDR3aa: CASSLVVGGFGTSGTDTQYF

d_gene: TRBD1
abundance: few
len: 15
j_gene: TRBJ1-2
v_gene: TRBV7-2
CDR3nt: TGTGCCAGCAGCTTAGAACAGGGGGCATTCTATGGCTACACCTTC
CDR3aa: CASSLEQGAFYGYTF

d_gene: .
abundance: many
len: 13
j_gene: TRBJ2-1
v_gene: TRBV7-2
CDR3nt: TGTGCCAGCAGCCCCGACTCCTACAATGAGCAGTTCTTC
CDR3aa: CASSPDSYNEQFF

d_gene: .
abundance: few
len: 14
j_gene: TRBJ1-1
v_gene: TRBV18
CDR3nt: TGTGCCAGCTCACCAGGCGTTAAGGGGACTGAAGCTTTCTTT
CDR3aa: CASSPGVKGTEAFF

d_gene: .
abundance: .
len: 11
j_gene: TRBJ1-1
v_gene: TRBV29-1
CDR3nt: TGCAGCGTTGACACGAACACTGAAGCTTTCTTT
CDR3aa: CSVDTNTEAFF

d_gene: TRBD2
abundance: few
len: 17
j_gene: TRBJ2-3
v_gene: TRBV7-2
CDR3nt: TGTGCCAGCAGCCTCCGGGTAGCGGGGGGGCTCACAGATACGCAGTATTTT
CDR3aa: CASSLRVAGGLTDTQYF

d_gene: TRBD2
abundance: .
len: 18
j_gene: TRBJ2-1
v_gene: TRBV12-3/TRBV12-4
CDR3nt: TGTGCCAGCAGAACGGTCACTGTCCCAGCGGGGGACCTTAATGAGCAGTTCTTC
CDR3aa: CASRTVTVPAGDLNEQFF

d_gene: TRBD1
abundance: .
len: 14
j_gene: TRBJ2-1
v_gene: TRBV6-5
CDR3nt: TGTGCCAGCAGTCGGACAGGGAGTTGGAATGAGCAGTTCTTC
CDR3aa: CASSRTGSWNEQFF

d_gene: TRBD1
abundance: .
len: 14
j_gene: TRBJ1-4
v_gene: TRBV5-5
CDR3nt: TGTGCCAGCAGTGCCGGGACAGCGAATGAAAAACTGTTTTTT
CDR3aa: CASSAGTANEKLFF

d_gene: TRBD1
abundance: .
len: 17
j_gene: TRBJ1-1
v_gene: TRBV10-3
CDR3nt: TGTGCCATCAACAGCGGACAGGGATTGGGGGCGAACACTGAAGCTTTCTTT
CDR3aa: CAINSGQGLGANTEAFF

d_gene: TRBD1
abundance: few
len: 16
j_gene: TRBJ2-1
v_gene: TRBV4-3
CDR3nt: TGCGCCAGCAGCCAAGATCTTCGGCCAGGGGGAAATGAGCAGTTCTTC
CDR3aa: CASSQDLRPGGNEQFF

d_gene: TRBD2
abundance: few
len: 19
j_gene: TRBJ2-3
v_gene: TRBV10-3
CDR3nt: TGTGCCATCAGTGTCCCTCCAGGACTAGCGGGGTGGGGTGCAGATACGCAGTATTTT
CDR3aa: CAISVPPGLAGWGADTQYF

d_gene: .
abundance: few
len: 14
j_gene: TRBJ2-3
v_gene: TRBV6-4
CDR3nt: TGTGCCAGCAGTGAATCCCTCGCCACAGATACGCAGTATTTT
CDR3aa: CASSESLATDTQYF

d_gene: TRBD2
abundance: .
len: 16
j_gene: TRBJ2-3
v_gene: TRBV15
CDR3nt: TGTGCCACCAGCCCCGGACTAGCGGGCTCCACAGATACGCAGTATTTT
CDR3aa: CATSPGLAGSTDTQYF

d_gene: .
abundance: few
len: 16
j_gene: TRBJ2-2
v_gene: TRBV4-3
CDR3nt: TGCGCCAGCAGCCAAGATACCCCACAGTACACCGGGGAGCTGTTTTTT
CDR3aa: CASSQDTPQYTGELFF

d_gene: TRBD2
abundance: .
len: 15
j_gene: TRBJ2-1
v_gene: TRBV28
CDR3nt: TGTGCCAGCAGTTCAACGGGGGGGTCCAACAATGAGCAGTTCTTC
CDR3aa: CASSSTGGSNNEQFF

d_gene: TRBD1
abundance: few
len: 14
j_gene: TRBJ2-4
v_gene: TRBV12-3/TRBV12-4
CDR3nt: TGTGCCAGCTTGCGACAGGGCGCCAAAAACATTCAGTACTTC
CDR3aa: CASLRQGAKNIQYF

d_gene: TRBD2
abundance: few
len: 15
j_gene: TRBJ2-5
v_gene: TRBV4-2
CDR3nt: TGTGCCAGCAGCCAAGATGGGCTAGCGGTAAAGACCCAGTACTTC
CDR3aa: CASSQDGLAVKTQYF

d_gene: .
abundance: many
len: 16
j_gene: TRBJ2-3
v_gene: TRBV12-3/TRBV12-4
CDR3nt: TGTGCCAGCAGGTCAGACAGGCCACCTAGCACAGATACGCAGTATTTT
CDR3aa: CASRSDRPPSTDTQYF

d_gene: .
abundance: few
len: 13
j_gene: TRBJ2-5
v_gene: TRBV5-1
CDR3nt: TGCGCCATTCCGGGACAAAAGGGGGAGACCCAGTACTTC
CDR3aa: CAIPGQKGETQYF

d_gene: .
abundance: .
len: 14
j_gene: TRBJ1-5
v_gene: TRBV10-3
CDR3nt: TGTGCCATCAGTGATCAGACAGGCAATCAGCCCCAGCATTTT
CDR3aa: CAISDQTGNQPQHF

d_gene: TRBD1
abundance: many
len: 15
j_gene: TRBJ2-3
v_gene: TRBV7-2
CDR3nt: TGTGCCAGCAGCTTAGCGCCTCAGGGGGTCAGAACGCAGTATTTT
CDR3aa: CASSLAPQGVRTQYF

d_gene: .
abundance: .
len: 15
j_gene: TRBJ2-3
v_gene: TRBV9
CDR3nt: TGTGCCAGCAGCACCCAGGGGTGGGGCACAGATACGCAGTATTTT
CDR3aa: CASSTQGWGTDTQYF

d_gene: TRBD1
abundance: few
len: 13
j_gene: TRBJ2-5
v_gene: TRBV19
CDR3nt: TGTGCCAGTAGACGGGACAGCCAAGAGACCCAGTACTTC
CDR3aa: CASRRDSQETQYF

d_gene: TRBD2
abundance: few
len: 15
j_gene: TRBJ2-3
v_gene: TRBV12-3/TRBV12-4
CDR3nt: TGTGCCAGCAGTTTCCCGGCGGGGGTTGCAGATACGCAGTATTTT
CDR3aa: CASSFPAGVADTQYF

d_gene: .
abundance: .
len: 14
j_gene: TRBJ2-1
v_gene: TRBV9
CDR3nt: TGTGCCAGCAGCGTAGCGGGGGCCTACAATGAGCAGTTCTTC
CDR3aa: CASSVAGAYNEQFF

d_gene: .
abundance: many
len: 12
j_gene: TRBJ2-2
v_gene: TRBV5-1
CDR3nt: TGCGCCAGCAGCTTCTATCCGGGGGAGCTGTTTTTT
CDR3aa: CASSFYPGELFF

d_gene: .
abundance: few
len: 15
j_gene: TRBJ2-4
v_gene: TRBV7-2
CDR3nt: TGTGCCAGCAGCGGCTCAGCGACGGCCAAAAACATTCAGTACTTC
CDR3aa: CASSGSATAKNIQYF

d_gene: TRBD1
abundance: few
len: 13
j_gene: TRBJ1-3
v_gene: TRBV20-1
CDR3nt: TGCAGTGCAGGGACAGCATACGGAAACACCATATATTTT
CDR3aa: CSAGTAYGNTIYF

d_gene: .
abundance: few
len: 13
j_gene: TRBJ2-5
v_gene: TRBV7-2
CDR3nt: TGTGCCAGCGGGGGGTATCTTGCGGAGACCCAGTACTTC
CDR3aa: CASGGYLAETQYF

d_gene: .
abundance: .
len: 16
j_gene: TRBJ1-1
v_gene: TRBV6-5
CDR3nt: TGTGCCAGCAGTTCCGCGGCCCTAATCGCTGACACTGAAGCTTTCTTT
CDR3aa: CASSSAALIADTEAFF

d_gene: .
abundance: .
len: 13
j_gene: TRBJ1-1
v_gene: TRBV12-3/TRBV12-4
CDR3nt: TGTGCCAGCAGTCCGCGGACCGGGGTATCAGCTTTCTTT
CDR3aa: CASSPRTGVSAFF

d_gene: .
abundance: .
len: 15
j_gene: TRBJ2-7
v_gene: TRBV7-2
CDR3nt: TGTGCCAGCAGCTTAGCATCTGCAGGGACCTACGAGCAGTACTTC
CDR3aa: CASSLASAGTYEQYF

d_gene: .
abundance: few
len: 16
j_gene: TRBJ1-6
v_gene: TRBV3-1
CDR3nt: TGTGCCAGCAGCCAGGAAACAGGGTCCGATAATTCACCCCTCCACTTT
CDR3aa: CASSQETGSDNSPLHF

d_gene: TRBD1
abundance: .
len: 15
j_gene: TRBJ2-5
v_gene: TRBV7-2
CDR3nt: TGTGCCAGCAGCTGGGCGGGACAGGGGCAAGAGACCCAGTACTTC
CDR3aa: CASSWAGQGQETQYF

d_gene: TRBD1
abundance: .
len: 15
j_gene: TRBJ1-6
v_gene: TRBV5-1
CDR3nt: TGCGCCAGCAGCAATTCGCCGGGACAGTCTTCACCCCTCCACTTT
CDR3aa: CASSNSPGQSSPLHF